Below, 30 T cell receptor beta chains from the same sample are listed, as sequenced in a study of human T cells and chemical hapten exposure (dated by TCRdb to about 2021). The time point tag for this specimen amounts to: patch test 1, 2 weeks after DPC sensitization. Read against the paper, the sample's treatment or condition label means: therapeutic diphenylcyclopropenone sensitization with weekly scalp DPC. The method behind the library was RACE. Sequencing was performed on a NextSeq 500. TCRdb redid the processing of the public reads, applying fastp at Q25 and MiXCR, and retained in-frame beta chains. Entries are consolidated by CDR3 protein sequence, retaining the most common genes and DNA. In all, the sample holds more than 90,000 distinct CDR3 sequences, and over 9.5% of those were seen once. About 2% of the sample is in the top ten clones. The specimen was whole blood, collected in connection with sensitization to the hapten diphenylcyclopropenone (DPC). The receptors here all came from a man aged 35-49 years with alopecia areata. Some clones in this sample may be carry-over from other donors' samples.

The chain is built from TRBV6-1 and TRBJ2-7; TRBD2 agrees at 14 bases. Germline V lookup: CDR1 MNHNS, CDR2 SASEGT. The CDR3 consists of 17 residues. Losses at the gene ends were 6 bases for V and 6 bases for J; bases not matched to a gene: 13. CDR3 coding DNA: TGTGCCAGCAGAGAAAGGCCCAGACTAGCGGGAGGGGTCGAGCAGTACGTC. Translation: CASRERPRLAGGVEQYV.

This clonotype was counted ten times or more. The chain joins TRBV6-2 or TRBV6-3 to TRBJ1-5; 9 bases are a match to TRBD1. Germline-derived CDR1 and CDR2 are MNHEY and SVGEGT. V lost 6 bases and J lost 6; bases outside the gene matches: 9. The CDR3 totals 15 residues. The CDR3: CASRLYGQGSQPQHF. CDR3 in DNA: TGTGCCAGCAGGCTATACGGACAGGGGAGTCAGCCCCAGCATTTT.

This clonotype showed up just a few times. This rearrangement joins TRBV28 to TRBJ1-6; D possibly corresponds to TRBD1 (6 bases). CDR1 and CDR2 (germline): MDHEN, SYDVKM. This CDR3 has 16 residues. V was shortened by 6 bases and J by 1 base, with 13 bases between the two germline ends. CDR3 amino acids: CASRGAGGSYNSPLHF. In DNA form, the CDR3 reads TGTGCCAGCAGGGGGGCAGGTGGATCCTATAATTCACCCCTCCACTTT. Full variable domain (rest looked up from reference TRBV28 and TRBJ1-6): DVKVTQSSRYLVKRTGEKVFLECVQDMDHENMFWYRQDPGLGLRLIYFSYDVKMKEKGDIPEGYSVSREKKERFSLILESASTNQTSMYLCASRGAGGSYNSPLHFGNGTRLTVT.

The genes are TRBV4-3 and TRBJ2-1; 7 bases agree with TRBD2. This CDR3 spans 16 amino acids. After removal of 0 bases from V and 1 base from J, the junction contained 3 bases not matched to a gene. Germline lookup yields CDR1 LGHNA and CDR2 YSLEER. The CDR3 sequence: CASSQDLGGSYNEQFF. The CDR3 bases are TGCGCCAGCAGCCAAGATCTCGGGGGGTCCTACAATGAGCAGTTCTTC.

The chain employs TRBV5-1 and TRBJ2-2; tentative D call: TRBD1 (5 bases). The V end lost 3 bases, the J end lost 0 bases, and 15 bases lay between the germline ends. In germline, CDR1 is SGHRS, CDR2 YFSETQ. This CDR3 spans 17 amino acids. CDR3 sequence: CASSWRSGAANTGELFF. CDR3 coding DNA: TGCGCCAGCAGCTGGCGGAGTGGGGCAGCGAACACCGGGGAGCTGTTTTTT.

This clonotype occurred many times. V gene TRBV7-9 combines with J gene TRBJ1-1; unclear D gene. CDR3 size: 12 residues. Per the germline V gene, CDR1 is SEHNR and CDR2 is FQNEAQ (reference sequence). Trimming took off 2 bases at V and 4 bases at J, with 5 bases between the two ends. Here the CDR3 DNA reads TGTGCCAGCAGCTTAAGCAGCACTGAAGCTTTCTTT. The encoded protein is CASSLSSTEAFF.

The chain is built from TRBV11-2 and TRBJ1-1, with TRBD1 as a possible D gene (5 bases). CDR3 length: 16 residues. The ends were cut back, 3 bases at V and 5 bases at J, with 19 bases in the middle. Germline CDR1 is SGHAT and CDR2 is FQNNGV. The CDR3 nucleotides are TGTGCCAGCAGCTTTGGGGCTAGGGCCGAAACAACTGAAGCTTTCTTT. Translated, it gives CASSFGARAETTEAFF.

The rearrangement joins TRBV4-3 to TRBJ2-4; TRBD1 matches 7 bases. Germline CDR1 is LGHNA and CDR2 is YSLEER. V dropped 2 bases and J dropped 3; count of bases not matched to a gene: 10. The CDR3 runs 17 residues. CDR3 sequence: CASSQSYRGYGKNIQYF. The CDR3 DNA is TGCGCCAGCAGCCAAAGTTACAGGGGTTACGGCAAAAACATTCAGTACTTC.

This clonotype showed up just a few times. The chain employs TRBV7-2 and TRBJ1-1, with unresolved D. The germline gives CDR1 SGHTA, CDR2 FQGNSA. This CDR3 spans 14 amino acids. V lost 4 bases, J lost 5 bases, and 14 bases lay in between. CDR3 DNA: TGTGCCAGCAGCTCCCGGAACGCGGGGACTGAAGCTTTCTTT. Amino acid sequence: CASSSRNAGTEAFF. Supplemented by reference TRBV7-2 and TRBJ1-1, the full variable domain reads GAGVSQSPSNKVTEKGKDVELRCDPISGHTALYWYRQSLGQGLEFLIYFQGNSAPDKSGLPSDRFSAERTGGSVSTLTIQRTQQEDSAVYLCASSSRNAGTEAFFGQGTRLTVV.

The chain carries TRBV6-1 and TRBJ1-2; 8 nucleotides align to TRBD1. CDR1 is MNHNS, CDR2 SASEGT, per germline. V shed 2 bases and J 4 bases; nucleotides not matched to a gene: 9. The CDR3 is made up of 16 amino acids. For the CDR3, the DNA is TGTGCCAGCAGTGAATCCCCAGGACAGGGAGGCTATGGCTACACCTTC. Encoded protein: CASSESPGQGGYGYTF.

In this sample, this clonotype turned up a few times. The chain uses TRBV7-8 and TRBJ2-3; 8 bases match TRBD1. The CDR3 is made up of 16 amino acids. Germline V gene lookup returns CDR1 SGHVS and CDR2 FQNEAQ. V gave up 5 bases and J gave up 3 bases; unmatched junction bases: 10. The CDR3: CASSQMTGTGTDTQYF. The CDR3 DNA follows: TGTGCCAGCAGCCAGATGACGGGGACAGGAACAGATACGCAGTATTTT. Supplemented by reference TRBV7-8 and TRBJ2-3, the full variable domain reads GAGVSQSPRYKVAKRGQDVALRCDPISGHVSLFWYQQALGQGPEFLTYFQNEAQLDKSGLPSDRFFAERPEGSVSTLKIQRTQQEDSAVYLCASSQMTGTGTDTQYFGPGTRLTVL.

The CDR3 is CASSQEAAAYTDTQYF. In DNA form, the CDR3 reads TGCGCCAGCAGCCAAGAGGCGGCAGCGTACACAGATACGCAGTATTTT. J is TRBJ2-3 and V is TRBV4-3; no clear D gene. Germline V gene sequence: CDR1 LGHNA, CDR2 YSLEER. The CDR3 loop spans 16 amino acids. Trimming shortened V by 0 bases and J by 2 bases, and 12 bases separated the two germline ends.

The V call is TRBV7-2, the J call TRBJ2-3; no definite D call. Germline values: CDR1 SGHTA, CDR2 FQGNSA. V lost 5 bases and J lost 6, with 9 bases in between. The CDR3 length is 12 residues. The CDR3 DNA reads TGTGCCAGCAGCCCCTACGGCGATACGCAGTATTTT. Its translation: CASSPYGDTQYF.

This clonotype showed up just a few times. CDR3 in DNA: TGCAGTGCTAGGTATAGGGGGAGAGAAGAGACCCAGTACTTC. It is translated as CSARYRGREETQYF. The rearrangement links TRBV20-1 to TRBJ2-5; D possibly corresponds to TRBD1 (6 bases). The CDR3 loop spans 14 amino acids. The ends were cut back, 3 bases at V and 3 bases at J, with 14 bases in the middle. Germline V gene lookup returns CDR1 DFQATT and CDR2 SNEGSKA (reference sequence).

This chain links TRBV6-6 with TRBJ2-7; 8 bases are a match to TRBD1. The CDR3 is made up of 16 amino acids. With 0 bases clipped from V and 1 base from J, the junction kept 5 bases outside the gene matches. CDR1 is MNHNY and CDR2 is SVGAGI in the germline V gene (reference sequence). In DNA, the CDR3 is TGTGCCAGCAGTTACTCAGCAGGGGGCTTTTCCTACGAGCAGTACTTC. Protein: CASSYSAGGFSYEQYF.

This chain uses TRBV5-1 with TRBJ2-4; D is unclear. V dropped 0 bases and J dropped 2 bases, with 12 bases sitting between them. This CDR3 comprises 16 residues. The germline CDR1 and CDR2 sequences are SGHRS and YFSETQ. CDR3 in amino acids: CASSLAMGMTKNIQYF. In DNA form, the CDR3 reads TGCGCCAGCAGCTTGGCCATGGGGATGACCAAAAACATTCAGTACTTC.

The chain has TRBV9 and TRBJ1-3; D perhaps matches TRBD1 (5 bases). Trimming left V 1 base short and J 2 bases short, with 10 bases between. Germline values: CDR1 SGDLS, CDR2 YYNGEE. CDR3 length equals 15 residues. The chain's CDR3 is CASSVTAGPGNTIYF. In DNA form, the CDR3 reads TGTGCCAGCAGCGTAACGGCAGGGCCTGGAAACACCATATATTTT.

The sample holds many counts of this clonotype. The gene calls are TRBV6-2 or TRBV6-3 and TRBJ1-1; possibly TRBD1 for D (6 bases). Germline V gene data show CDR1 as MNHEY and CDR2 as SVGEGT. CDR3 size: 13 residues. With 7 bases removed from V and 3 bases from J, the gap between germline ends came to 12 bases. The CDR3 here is CASIRDTDTEAFF. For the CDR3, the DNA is TGTGCCAGCATCCGGGACACGGACACTGAAGCTTTCTTT.

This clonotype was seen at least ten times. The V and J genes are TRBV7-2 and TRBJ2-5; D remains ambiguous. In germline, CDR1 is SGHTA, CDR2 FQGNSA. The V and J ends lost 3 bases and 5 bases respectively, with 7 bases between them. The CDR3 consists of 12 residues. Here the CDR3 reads CASSFAPETQYF. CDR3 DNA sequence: TGTGCCAGCAGCTTTGCCCCGGAGACCCAGTACTTC.

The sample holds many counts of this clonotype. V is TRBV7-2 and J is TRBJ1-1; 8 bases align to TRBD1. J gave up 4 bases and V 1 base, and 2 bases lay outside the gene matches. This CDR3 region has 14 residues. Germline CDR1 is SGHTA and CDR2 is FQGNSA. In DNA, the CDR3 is TGTGCCAGCAGCTTAGGGACAGGGAGCACTGAAGCTTTCTTT. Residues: CASSLGTGSTEAFF. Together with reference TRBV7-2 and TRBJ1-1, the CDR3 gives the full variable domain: GAGVSQSPSNKVTEKGKDVELRCDPISGHTALYWYRQSLGQGLEFLIYFQGNSAPDKSGLPSDRFSAERTGGSVSTLTIQRTQQEDSAVYLCASSLGTGSTEAFFGQGTRLTVV.

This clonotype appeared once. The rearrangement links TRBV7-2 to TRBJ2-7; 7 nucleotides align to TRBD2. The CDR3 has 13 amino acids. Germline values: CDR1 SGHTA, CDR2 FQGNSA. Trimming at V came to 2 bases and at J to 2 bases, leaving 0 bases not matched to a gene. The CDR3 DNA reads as TGTGCCAGCAGCTTACTAGCGGCCTACGAGCAGTACGTC. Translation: CASSLLAAYEQYV.

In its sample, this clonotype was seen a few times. DNA for the CDR3: TGTCCCCCTTACAGTCGGACTAGCGGTTTCACAGATACGCAGTATTTT. Amino acid sequence: CPPYSRTSGFTDTQYF. This chain joins TRBV19 and TRBJ2-3; 10 bases fit TRBD2. CDR1 is LNHDA, CDR2 SQIVND, per germline (reference sequence). CDR3 length equals 16 residues.

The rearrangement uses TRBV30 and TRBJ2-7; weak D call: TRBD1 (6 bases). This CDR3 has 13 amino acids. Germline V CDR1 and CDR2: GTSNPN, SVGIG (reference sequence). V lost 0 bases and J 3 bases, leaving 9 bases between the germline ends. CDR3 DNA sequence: TGTGCCTGGAGTGTAGGGGGTTTCTACGAGCAGTACGTC. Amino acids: CAWSVGGFYEQYV.

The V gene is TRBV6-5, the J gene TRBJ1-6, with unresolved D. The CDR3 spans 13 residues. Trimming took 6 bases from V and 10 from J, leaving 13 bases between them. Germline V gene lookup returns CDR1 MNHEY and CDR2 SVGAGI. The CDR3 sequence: CASRRGLWSPLHF. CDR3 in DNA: TGTGCCAGCAGACGAGGGTTATGGTCACCCCTCCACTTT.

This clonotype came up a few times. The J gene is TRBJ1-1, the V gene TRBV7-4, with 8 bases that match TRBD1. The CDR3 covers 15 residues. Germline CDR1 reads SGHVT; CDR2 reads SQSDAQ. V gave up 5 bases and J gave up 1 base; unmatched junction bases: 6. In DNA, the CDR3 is TGTGCCAGCAGCAAAGAGACAGGGGCGAACACTGAAGCTTTCTTT. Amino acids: CASSKETGANTEAFF. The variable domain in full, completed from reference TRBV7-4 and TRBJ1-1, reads GAGVSQSPRYKVAKRGRDVALRCDSISGHVTLYWYRQTLGQGSEVLTYSQSDAQRDKSGRPSGRFSAERPERSVSTLKIQRTEQGDSAVYLCASSKETGANTEAFFGQGTRLTVV.

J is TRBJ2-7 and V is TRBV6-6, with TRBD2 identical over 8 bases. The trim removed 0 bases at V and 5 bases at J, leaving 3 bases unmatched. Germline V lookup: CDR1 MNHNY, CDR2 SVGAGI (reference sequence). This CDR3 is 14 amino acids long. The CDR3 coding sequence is TGTGCCAGCAGTTACTCGAGCGGGAGCAACGAGCAGTACGTC. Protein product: CASSYSSGSNEQYV.

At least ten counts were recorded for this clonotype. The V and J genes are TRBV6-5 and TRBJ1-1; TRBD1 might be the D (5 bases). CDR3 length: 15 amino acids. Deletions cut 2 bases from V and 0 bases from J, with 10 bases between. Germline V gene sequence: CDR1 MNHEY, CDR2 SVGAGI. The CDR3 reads CASSYGATVNTEAFF. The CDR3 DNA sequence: TGTGCCAGCAGTTACGGGGCGACAGTGAACACTGAAGCTTTCTTT.

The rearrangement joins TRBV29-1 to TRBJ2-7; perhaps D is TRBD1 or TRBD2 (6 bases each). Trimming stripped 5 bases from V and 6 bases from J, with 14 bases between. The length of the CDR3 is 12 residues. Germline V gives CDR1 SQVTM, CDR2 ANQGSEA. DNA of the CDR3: TGCAGCGTTTACCACGGGGGCGGCGAGCAGTACTTC. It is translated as CSVYHGGGEQYF.

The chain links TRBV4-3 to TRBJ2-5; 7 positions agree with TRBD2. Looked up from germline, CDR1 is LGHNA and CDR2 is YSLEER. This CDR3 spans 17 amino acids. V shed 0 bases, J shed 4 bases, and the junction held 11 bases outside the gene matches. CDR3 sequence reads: CASSQDLGGRAGETQYF. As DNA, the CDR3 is TGCGCCAGCAGCCAAGATCTGGGAGGGAGGGCCGGAGAGACCCAGTACTTC.

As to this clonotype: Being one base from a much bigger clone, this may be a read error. The CDR3 DNA sequence: TGCATTGCTAGAGCCACAGGGGGCAATCAGCCCCAGCATTTT. As protein: CIARATGGNQPQHF. The chain employs TRBV20-1 and TRBJ1-5; 7 bases are shared with TRBD1. This CDR3 is built from 14 residues. From germline, CDR1 is DFQATT and CDR2 SNEGSKA (reference sequence).